Shown below are 3 T cell receptor beta chains from a single sample sequenced in a study of long-term antiretroviral therapy in people with HIV (dated by TCRdb to about 2022). The immunoSEQ hsTCRB v3.0 assay was used at survey level resolution to sequence the TRB variable region. The table was pulled from immuneACCESS by TCRdb, which kept in-frame rearrangements only. Such tables lose some clones; where checked, under half of the loss comes from unresolved V genes, and the rest has no known cause. This sample holds roughly 30,000 clones; 80% were observed only once. The top ten clonotypes cover 5.5% to 8.5% of the sample. The specimen was unsorted PBMCs, collected 0.3 years after starting antiretroviral therapy. The receptors were gathered from a man aged 35 to 55 with HIV.

CDR3 sequence (DNA): TGTGCCAGCAGCCCGACATCTTCAGGGTCGGCCCAGTACTTC. Protein: CASSPTSSGSAQYF. The V call is TRBV5-4, the J call TRBJ2-5, with a weak D call TRBD1 (5 bases). This CDR3 comprises 14 residues. V was pared by 4 bases and J by 9 bases, with 19 bases between. Germline CDR1 and CDR2: SGHNT and YYREEE (reference sequence). The variable domain in full, with the rest retrieved from reference TRBV5-4 and TRBJ2-5, is ETGVTQSPTHLIKTRGQQVTLRCSSQSGHNTVSWYQQALGQGPQFIFQYYREEENGRGNFPPRFSGLQFPNYSSELNVNALELDDSALYLCASSPTSSGSAQYFGPGTRLLVL.

V and J are TRBV28 and TRBJ1-5, with D tentatively TRBD1 (6 bases). Germline V gives CDR1 MDHEN, CDR2 SYDVKM. The length of the CDR3 is 15 residues. V dropped 5 bases and J dropped 6 bases, with 17 bases sitting between them. CDR3 sequence reads: CASSPSRGAFQPQHF. The DNA for the CDR3 is TGTGCCAGCAGTCCCTCAAGGGGGGCCTTTCAGCCCCAGCATTTT.

This chain joins TRBV6-1 and TRBJ1-6, with 8 bases aligning to TRBD1. Germline V CDR1 and CDR2: MNHNS, SASEGT. The CDR3 covers 16 residues. Trimming cost V 3 bases and J 11 bases; bases outside gene matches: 12. The CDR3 DNA follows: TGTGCCAGCAGTGAGGGCAGGGGGCTACGGAATACACCCCTCCACTTT. Its translation is CASSEGRGLRNTPLHF.